Sequencing of this T cell receptor beta chain was carried out in a study of blood T cell repertoires in COVID-19. Study-wide context: Whether acute or convalescent, the COVID-19 samples came from the United States, Italy and Spain.

Some clones are missing from TCRdb's copy, which holds only in-frame ones; the method was immunoSEQ multiplex PCR. This sample has 200,000 to 300,000 clones, with 75% to 90% found just once. This CDR3 is 14 amino acids long. Germline V gene data show CDR1 as MNHEY and CDR2 as SVGEGT. Trimming took 5 bases from V and 7 from J; bases not matched to a gene: 5. V gene TRBV6-2 or TRBV6-3 combines with J gene TRBJ1-4, with 9 bases fitting TRBD1. The sample taken for sequencing was PBMCs or T cells enriched from blood (not recorded which). The TCR originated in a woman aged 25 to 39 who had recovered from COVID-19. CDR3 bases: TGTGCCAGCAGTGGGACAGGGCGAGGTGAAAAACTGTTTTTT. Translating it yields CASSGTGRGEKLFF.